Here is one T cell receptor (beta chain) with its context. Profiling relied on immunoSEQ multiplex PCR, and the TCRdb table lists in-frame clones only, not all of them. Of about 24,000 clones in the sample, approximately 80% are singletons; the top ten hold approximately 6.4%. Patients all relapsed after autologous stem cell transplantation, and there was variation in brentuximab vedotin exposure. The sample originates from a study of PD-1 blockade in classical Hodgkin lymphoma. Germline V gives CDR1 SGDLS, CDR2 YYNGEE. The length of the CDR3 is 17 residues. V gave up 4 bases and J gave up 1 base, with 20 bases separating them.

The TCR sequence derives from a human donor with classical Hodgkin lymphoma. The sample in question was peripheral blood mononuclear cells (PBMCs), obtained at baseline. The chain carries TRBV9 and TRBJ1-2; D uncertain. This chain's CDR3 is CASSKDPSGISNYGYTF. CDR3 DNA sequence: TGTGCCAGCAGCAAAGACCCGAGTGGGATCAGTAACTATGGCTACACCTTC.